This TCR beta chain was documented in a study of cytomegalovirus exposure and HLA in healthy donors. Study-wide context: As an earlier analysis found, roughly 180 million T cells yielded about 120 million unique TCR beta sequences.

Regarding the study as a whole: Some V segments (TRBV6-2 and TRBV6-3 among them) were excluded as indistinguishable.

Those who donated were healthy bone marrow donors. The primer mix had 60 Vbeta and 13 Jbeta primers. Assay: immunoSEQ multiplex PCR; the TCRdb copy retains only in-frame clones and omits some. Seen here are about 120,000 clones, approximately 68% observed once, and the top ten hold over 1.5%. This clone came up a few times. Its antigen is unidentified. Germline CDR1 is SGHRS and CDR2 is YFSETQ. V dropped 1 base and J dropped 8 bases, with 18 bases sitting between them. The CDR3 has 15 residues. The chain is built from TRBV5-1 and TRBJ1-2, with a possible D match to TRBD1 (6 bases). The receptor was derived from a man in his thirties or forties in good health and CMV-seropositive. Sequences were obtained from PBMCs. The CDR3 sequence: CASSLFGGQTWGYTF. CDR3 DNA sequence: TGCGCCAGCAGCTTGTTTGGGGGCCAGACATGGGGCTACACCTTC.